These T cell receptor beta chains were read from a single sample in a study of blood T cells in healthy people across ages. TCRdb redid the calling of the 5' RACE reads with MiXCR, one entry per CDR3 protein. The sample shows approximately 800,000 distinct CDR3 sequences, 50% to 65% of them seen only once. Source material: blood. The receptors were gathered from an older man in good health. Both conserved end residues are part of each CDR3. A D gene is named only where the DNA matches it firmly. The size of a clone is reported for some rows only, either as once, few or many, or as a class for expanded clones.

clone size: few
D gene: NA
V gene: TRBV20-1
J gene: TRBJ2-5
CDR3 protein: CSAETGGETQYF
CDR3 DNA: TGCAGTGCCGAGACGGGTGGGGAGACCCAGTACTTC

clone size: once
D gene: NA
V gene: TRBV6-5
J gene: TRBJ2-1
CDR3 protein: CACSGNIGVVQFF
CDR3 DNA: TGTGCCTGCAGCGGAAACATAGGGGTGGTGCAGTTCTTC

clone size: NA
D gene: NA
V gene: TRBV20-1
J gene: TRBJ2-1
CDR3 protein: CSALMWDGGKEQFF
CDR3 DNA: TGCAGTGCACTAATGTGGGACGGGGGCAAGGAGCAGTTCTTC

clone size: NA
D gene: TRBD2
V gene: TRBV12-3/TRBV12-4
J gene: TRBJ2-1
CDR3 protein: CASSLREPDDEQFF
CDR3 DNA: TGTGCCAGCAGTTTGCGGGAGCCGGACGATGAGCAGTTCTTC

clone size: NA
D gene: TRBD1
V gene: TRBV5-1
J gene: TRBJ2-3
CDR3 protein: CASSLAGQGVTDTQYF
CDR3 DNA: TGCGCCAGCAGCTTGGCCGGACAGGGCGTTACAGATACGCAGTATTTT

clone size: NA
D gene: NA
V gene: TRBV12-3/TRBV12-4
J gene: TRBJ2-4
CDR3 protein: CASSLSLPRENIQYF
CDR3 DNA: TGTGCCAGCAGTTTATCCCTCCCTCGGGAAAACATTCAGTACTTC

clone size: few
D gene: NA
V gene: TRBV9
J gene: TRBJ2-7
CDR3 protein: CASSVSGPYEQYF
CDR3 DNA: TGTGCCAGCAGCGTTTCTGGTCCCTACGAGCAGTACTTC

clone size: few
D gene: TRBD1
V gene: TRBV7-2
J gene: TRBJ2-1
CDR3 protein: CASSFSPGQGFDNEQFF
CDR3 DNA: TGTGCCAGCAGCTTCTCTCCGGGACAGGGGTTCGACAATGAGCAGTTCTTC

clone size: once
D gene: NA
V gene: TRBV20-1
J gene: TRBJ2-1
CDR3 protein: CSATGGVNEQFF
CDR3 DNA: TGCAGTGCCACCGGCGGGGTCAATGAGCAGTTCTTC

clone size: once
D gene: NA
V gene: TRBV20-1
J gene: TRBJ1-2
CDR3 protein: CSARTMDGSYGYTF
CDR3 DNA: TGCAGTGCTAGGACCATGGACGGTTCCTATGGCTACACCTTC

clone size: NA
D gene: NA
V gene: TRBV13
J gene: TRBJ2-1
CDR3 protein: CASSLETAPYNEQFF
CDR3 DNA: TGTGCCAGCAGCTTAGAAACAGCCCCATACAATGAGCAGTTCTTC

clone size: NA
D gene: NA
V gene: TRBV7-2
J gene: TRBJ1-4
CDR3 protein: CASSLRRRDEKLFF
CDR3 DNA: TGTGCCAGCAGCTTACGACGGAGGGATGAAAAACTGTTTTTT

clone size: NA
D gene: NA
V gene: TRBV29-1
J gene: TRBJ1-2
CDR3 protein: CSAGSAKGYTF
CDR3 DNA: TGCAGCGCCGGGTCCGCAAAGGGCTACACCTTC

clone size: once
D gene: NA
V gene: TRBV3-1
J gene: TRBJ2-5
CDR3 protein: CASSLGDCQETQYF
CDR3 DNA: TGTGCCAGCAGCCTCGGGGACTGCCAAGAGACCCAGTACTTC

clone size: few
D gene: TRBD2
V gene: TRBV6-2/TRBV6-3
J gene: TRBJ2-7
CDR3 protein: CASSRTSFDYEQYF
CDR3 DNA: TGTGCCAGCAGCCGGACTAGTTTCGACTACGAGCAGTACTTC

clone size: NA
D gene: NA
V gene: TRBV7-6
J gene: TRBJ2-7
CDR3 protein: CASSLALEQGYEQYF
CDR3 DNA: TGTGCCAGCAGCTTAGCGCTGGAACAGGGATACGAGCAGTACTTC

clone size: NA
D gene: NA
V gene: TRBV5-1
J gene: TRBJ2-7
CDR3 protein: CASSLSSAPSEQYF
CDR3 DNA: TGCGCCAGCAGCTTGTCGTCGGCCCCCAGCGAGCAGTACTTC

clone size: NA
D gene: TRBD2
V gene: TRBV20-1
J gene: TRBJ2-5
CDR3 protein: CSPRLAGGPVGETQYF
CDR3 DNA: TGCAGTCCAAGACTAGCGGGAGGGCCGGTTGGAGAGACCCAGTACTTC

clone size: few
D gene: TRBD1
V gene: TRBV28
J gene: TRBJ2-7
CDR3 protein: CASRLRTGGTYEQYF
CDR3 DNA: TGTGCCAGCCGCCTCCGGACAGGGGGAACCTACGAGCAGTACTTC

clone size: few
D gene: NA
V gene: TRBV27
J gene: TRBJ2-7
CDR3 protein: CASSLAQGSEQYF
CDR3 DNA: TGTGCCAGCAGTTTAGCTCAGGGTTCCGAGCAGTACTTC

clone size: NA
D gene: TRBD1
V gene: TRBV18
J gene: TRBJ2-7
CDR3 protein: CASSPPTGELSIQYF
CDR3 DNA: TGTGCCAGCTCACCACCGACAGGGGAACTTTCTATTCAGTACTTC

clone size: NA
D gene: TRBD2
V gene: TRBV28
J gene: TRBJ2-3
CDR3 protein: CASIPSGRASSTDTQYF
CDR3 DNA: TGTGCCAGCATCCCTAGCGGGAGGGCCAGTAGCACAGATACGCAGTATTTT

clone size: NA
D gene: NA
V gene: TRBV5-1
J gene: TRBJ2-2
CDR3 protein: CASGQAGKNTGELFF
CDR3 DNA: TGCGCCAGCGGCCAGGCGGGGAAGAACACCGGGGAGCTGTTTTTT

clone size: NA
D gene: NA
V gene: TRBV2
J gene: TRBJ1-2
CDR3 protein: CASSMGVYGYTF
CDR3 DNA: TGTGCCAGCTCAATGGGGGTTTATGGCTACACCTTC

clone size: once
D gene: NA
V gene: TRBV18
J gene: TRBJ2-6
CDR3 protein: CASSADGGANVLTF
CDR3 DNA: TGTGCCAGCTCAGCCGACGGTGGGGCCAACGTCCTGACTTTC

clone size: few
D gene: NA
V gene: TRBV5-1
J gene: TRBJ2-5
CDR3 protein: CASSLRYGGGQETQYF
CDR3 DNA: TGCGCCAGCAGCTTGCGGTATGGTGGGGGACAAGAGACCCAGTACTTC

clone size: NA
D gene: TRBD2
V gene: TRBV7-9
J gene: TRBJ2-7
CDR3 protein: CASSLIGGRTYEQYF
CDR3 DNA: TGTGCCAGCAGCTTAATAGGCGGGAGGACCTACGAGCAGTACTTC

clone size: NA
D gene: NA
V gene: TRBV7-2
J gene: TRBJ2-5
CDR3 protein: CASSSQGFGRETQYF
CDR3 DNA: TGTGCCAGCAGCTCCCAGGGTTTCGGCAGAGAGACCCAGTACTTC

clone size: few
D gene: NA
V gene: TRBV29-1
J gene: TRBJ2-1
CDR3 protein: CSVVPDSYNEQFF
CDR3 DNA: TGCAGCGTTGTTCCTGATTCCTACAATGAGCAGTTCTTC

clone size: NA
D gene: NA
V gene: TRBV5-1
J gene: TRBJ2-3
CDR3 protein: CASSPSTGDTQYF
CDR3 DNA: TGCGCCAGCAGCCCTTCGACCGGGGATACGCAGTATTTT

clone size: once
D gene: TRBD2
V gene: TRBV28
J gene: TRBJ2-7
CDR3 protein: CASSLSLAGGQNEQYF
CDR3 DNA: TGTGCCAGCAGTTTATCACTAGCGGGAGGGCAGAACGAGCAGTACTTC

clone size: NA
D gene: NA
V gene: TRBV28
J gene: TRBJ2-4
CDR3 protein: CASSLRQGVNIQYF
CDR3 DNA: TGTGCCAGCAGTTTACGGCAGGGAGTAAACATTCAGTACTTC

clone size: NA
D gene: TRBD2
V gene: TRBV11-1
J gene: TRBJ2-2
CDR3 protein: CASSLNRAPSGLAGENTGELFF
CDR3 DNA: TGTGCCAGCAGCTTAAATCGGGCCCCCTCGGGACTAGCGGGTGAGAACACCGGGGAGCTGTTTTTT

clone size: NA
D gene: TRBD2
V gene: TRBV11-2
J gene: TRBJ2-3
CDR3 protein: CASSLMSGRNTDTQYF
CDR3 DNA: TGTGCCAGCAGCCTAATGAGCGGGAGGAACACAGATACGCAGTATTTT

clone size: NA
D gene: NA
V gene: TRBV10-3
J gene: TRBJ1-5
CDR3 protein: CAISRERDGQPQHF
CDR3 DNA: TGTGCCATCAGCAGAGAAAGGGACGGTCAGCCCCAGCATTTT

clone size: NA
D gene: TRBD2
V gene: TRBV6-6
J gene: TRBJ2-7
CDR3 protein: CASSYPGLAGAPYEQYF
CDR3 DNA: TGTGCCAGCAGTTACCCGGGACTAGCGGGAGCGCCCTACGAGCAGTACTTC

clone size: NA
D gene: TRBD2
V gene: TRBV5-1
J gene: TRBJ2-2
CDR3 protein: CATTGGLAGAGTGELFF
CDR3 DNA: TGCGCCACCACAGGCGGACTAGCGGGAGCTGGCACCGGGGAGCTGTTTTTT

clone size: NA
D gene: NA
V gene: TRBV4-2
J gene: TRBJ1-2
CDR3 protein: CASSQGAGTSYGYTF
CDR3 DNA: TGTGCCAGCAGCCAAGGAGCCGGGACAAGTTATGGCTACACCTTC

clone size: NA
D gene: TRBD2
V gene: TRBV28
J gene: TRBJ2-7
CDR3 protein: CASSSPTSGLSYEQYF
CDR3 DNA: TGTGCCAGCAGTTCCCCGACTAGCGGGTTATCCTACGAGCAGTACTTC

clone size: NA
D gene: NA
V gene: TRBV20-1
J gene: TRBJ1-1
CDR3 protein: CSAREVEAFF
CDR3 DNA: TGCAGTGCTAGAGAGGTTGAAGCTTTCTTT

clone size: NA
D gene: NA
V gene: TRBV11-2
J gene: TRBJ2-7
CDR3 protein: CASSLVSGPGYEQYF
CDR3 DNA: TGTGCCAGCAGCTTAGTATCAGGGCCTGGCTACGAGCAGTACTTC

clone size: NA
D gene: NA
V gene: TRBV7-2
J gene: TRBJ1-2
CDR3 protein: CASSQPRGTNYGYTF
CDR3 DNA: TGTGCCAGCAGCCAGCCAAGAGGGACTAACTATGGCTACACCTTC

clone size: NA
D gene: NA
V gene: TRBV27
J gene: TRBJ2-1
CDR3 protein: CASAGGRNEQFF
CDR3 DNA: TGTGCCAGTGCCGGGGGGCGAAATGAGCAGTTCTTC

clone size: NA
D gene: NA
V gene: TRBV20-1
J gene: TRBJ1-2
CDR3 protein: CSARRAEGYGYTF
CDR3 DNA: TGCAGTGCCCGACGAGCCGAGGGCTATGGCTACACCTTC

clone size: few
D gene: NA
V gene: TRBV4-2
J gene: TRBJ2-1
CDR3 protein: CASSQERNEQFF
CDR3 DNA: TGTGCCAGCAGCCAAGAACGCAATGAGCAGTTCTTC

clone size: NA
D gene: TRBD2
V gene: TRBV5-6
J gene: TRBJ2-1
CDR3 protein: CASSPNGTSGSWYNEQFF
CDR3 DNA: TGTGCCAGCAGCCCGAACGGGACTAGCGGGAGCTGGTACAATGAGCAGTTCTTC

clone size: NA
D gene: NA
V gene: TRBV29-1
J gene: TRBJ2-2
CDR3 protein: CSVQHQNTGELFF
CDR3 DNA: TGCAGCGTTCAACACCAGAACACCGGGGAGCTGTTTTTT

clone size: NA
D gene: TRBD2
V gene: TRBV6-5
J gene: TRBJ2-7
CDR3 protein: CASSYGLAGSIGYEQYF
CDR3 DNA: TGTGCCAGCAGTTACGGGCTAGCGGGAAGTATCGGGTACGAGCAGTACTTC

clone size: NA
D gene: TRBD2
V gene: TRBV20-1
J gene: TRBJ2-1
CDR3 protein: CSACQLAGAGSNEQFF
CDR3 DNA: TGCAGTGCTTGCCAACTAGCGGGAGCGGGTTCCAATGAGCAGTTCTTC